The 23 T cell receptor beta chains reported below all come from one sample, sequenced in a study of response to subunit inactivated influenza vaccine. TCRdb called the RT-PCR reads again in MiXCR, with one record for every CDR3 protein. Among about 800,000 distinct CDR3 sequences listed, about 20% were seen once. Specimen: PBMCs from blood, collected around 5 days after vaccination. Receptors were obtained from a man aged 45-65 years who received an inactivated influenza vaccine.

The CDR3 nucleotides read TGCAGTGCTAGAGTAGGGGGGCCTAAAGAGACCCAGTACTTC. Protein: CSARVGGPKETQYF. The chain recombines TRBV20-1 with TRBJ2-5; either TRBD1 or TRBD2 may fit D (6 bases each). Germline values: CDR1 DFQATT, CDR2 SNEGSKA (reference sequence). The CDR3 sequence is 14 residues long. V shed 1 base and J shed 3 bases, with 12 bases lying between them.

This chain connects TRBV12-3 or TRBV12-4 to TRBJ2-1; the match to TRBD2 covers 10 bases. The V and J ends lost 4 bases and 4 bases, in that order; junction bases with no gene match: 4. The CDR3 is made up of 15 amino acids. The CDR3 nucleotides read TGTGCCAGCAGTTCAACTAGCGGGGTATACAATGAGCAGTTCTTC. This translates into CASSSTSGVYNEQFF.

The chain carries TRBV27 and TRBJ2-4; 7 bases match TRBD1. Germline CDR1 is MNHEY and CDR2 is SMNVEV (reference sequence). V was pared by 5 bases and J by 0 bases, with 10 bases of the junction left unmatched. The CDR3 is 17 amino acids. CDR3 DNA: TGTGCCAGCAGTGCACAGACAGGGACCATAGCCAAAAACATTCAGTACTTC. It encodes CASSAQTGTIAKNIQYF.

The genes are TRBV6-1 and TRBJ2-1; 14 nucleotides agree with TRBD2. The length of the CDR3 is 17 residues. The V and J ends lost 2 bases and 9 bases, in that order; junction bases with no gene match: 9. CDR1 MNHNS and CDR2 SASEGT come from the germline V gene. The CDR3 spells CASSEKGLAGVSGEQFF. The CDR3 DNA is TGTGCCAGCAGTGAAAAGGGACTAGCGGGAGTTTCGGGTGAGCAGTTCTTC.

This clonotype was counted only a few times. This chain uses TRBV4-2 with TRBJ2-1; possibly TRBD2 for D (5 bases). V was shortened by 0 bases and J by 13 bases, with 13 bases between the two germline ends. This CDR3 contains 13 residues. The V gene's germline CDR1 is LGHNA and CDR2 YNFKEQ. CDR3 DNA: TGTGCCAGCAGCCAAGAAGTGAGAACTAGTCAGTTCTTC. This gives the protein CASSQEVRTSQFF.

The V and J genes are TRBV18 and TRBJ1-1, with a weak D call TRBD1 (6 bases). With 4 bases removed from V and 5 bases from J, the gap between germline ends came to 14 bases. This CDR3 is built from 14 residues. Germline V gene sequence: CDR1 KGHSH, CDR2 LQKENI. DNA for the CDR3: TGTGCCAGCTCACTACAGGGTGGAAGAACTGAAGCTTTCTTT. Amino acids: CASSLQGGRTEAFF.

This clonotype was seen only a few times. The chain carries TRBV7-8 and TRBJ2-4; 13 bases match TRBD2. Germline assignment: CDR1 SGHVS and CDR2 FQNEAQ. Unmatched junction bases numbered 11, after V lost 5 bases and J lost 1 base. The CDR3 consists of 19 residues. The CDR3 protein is CASSTRTSGSTGAKNIQYF. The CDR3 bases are TGTGCCAGCAGCACAAGGACTAGCGGGAGCACCGGGGCCAAAAACATTCAGTACTTC.

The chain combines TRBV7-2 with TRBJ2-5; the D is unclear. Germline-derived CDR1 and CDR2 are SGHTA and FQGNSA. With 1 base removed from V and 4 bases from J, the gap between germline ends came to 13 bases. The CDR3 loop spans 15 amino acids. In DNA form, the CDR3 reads TGTGCCAGCAGCTTAGGGCCAACGAGGAGAGAGACCCAGTACTTC. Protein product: CASSLGPTRRETQYF.

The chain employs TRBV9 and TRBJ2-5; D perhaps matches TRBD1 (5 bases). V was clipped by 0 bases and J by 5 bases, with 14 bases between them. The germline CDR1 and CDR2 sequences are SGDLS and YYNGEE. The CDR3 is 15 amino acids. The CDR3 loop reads CASSVAQGIVETQYF. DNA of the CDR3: TGTGCCAGCAGCGTAGCCCAGGGTATTGTGGAGACCCAGTACTTC.

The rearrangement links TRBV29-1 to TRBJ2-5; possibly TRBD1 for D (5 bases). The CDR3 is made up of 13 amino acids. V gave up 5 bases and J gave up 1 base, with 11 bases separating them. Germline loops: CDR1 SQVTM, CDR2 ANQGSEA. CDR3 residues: CSVQRQSQETQYF. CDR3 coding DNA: TGCAGCGTTCAAAGACAGTCCCAAGAGACCCAGTACTTC.

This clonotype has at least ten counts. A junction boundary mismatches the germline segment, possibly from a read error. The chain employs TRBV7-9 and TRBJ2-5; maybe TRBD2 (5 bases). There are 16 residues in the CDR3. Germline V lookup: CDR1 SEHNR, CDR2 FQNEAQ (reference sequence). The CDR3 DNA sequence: TGTGCCAGCACCTTAGGATCGAAAATAGGAGGAGAGACCCAGTACTTC. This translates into CASTLGSKIGGETQYF.

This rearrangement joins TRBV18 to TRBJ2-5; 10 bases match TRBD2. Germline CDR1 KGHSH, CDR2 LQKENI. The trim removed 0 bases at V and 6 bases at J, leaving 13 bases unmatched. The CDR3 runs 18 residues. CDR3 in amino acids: CASSPPLAGGSQGQTQYF. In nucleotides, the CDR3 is TGTGCCAGCTCACCACCGTTAGCGGGAGGTTCCCAGGGTCAGACCCAGTACTTC.

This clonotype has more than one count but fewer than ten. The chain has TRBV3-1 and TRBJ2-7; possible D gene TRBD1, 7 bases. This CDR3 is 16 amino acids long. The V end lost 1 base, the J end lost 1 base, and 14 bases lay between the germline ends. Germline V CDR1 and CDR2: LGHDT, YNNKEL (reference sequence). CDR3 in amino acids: CASSQASGGTSYEQYF. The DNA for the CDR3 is TGTGCCAGCAGCCAAGCTTCAGGGGGGACGTCCTACGAGCAGTACTTC.

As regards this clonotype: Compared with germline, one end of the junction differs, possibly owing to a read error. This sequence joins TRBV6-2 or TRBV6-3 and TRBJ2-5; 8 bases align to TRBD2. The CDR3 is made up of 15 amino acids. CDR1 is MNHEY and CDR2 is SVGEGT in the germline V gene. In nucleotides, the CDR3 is TGTCCCAGCAGTACCCCTTTAGCGGGAAGTGAGACCCAGTACTTC. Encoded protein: CPSSTPLAGSETQYF.

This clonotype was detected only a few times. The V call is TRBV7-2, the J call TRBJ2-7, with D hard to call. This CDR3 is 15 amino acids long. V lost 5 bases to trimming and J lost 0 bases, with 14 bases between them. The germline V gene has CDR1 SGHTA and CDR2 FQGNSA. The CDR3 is CASSINHHPSYEQYF. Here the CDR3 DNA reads TGTGCCAGCAGCATCAACCACCACCCCTCCTACGAGCAGTACTTC. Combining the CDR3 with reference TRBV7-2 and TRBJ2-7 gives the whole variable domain GAGVSQSPSNKVTEKGKDVELRCDPISGHTALYWYRQSLGQGLEFLIYFQGNSAPDKSGLPSDRFSAERTGGSVSTLTIQRTQQEDSAVYLCASSINHHPSYEQYFGPGTRLTVT.

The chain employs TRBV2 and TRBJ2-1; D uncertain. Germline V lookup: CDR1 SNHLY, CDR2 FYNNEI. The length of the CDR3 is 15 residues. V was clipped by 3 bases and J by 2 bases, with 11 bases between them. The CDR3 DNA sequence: TGTGCCAGCAGTGAGGGAAAGGGAACCTACAATGAGCAGTTCTTC. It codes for CASSEGKGTYNEQFF.

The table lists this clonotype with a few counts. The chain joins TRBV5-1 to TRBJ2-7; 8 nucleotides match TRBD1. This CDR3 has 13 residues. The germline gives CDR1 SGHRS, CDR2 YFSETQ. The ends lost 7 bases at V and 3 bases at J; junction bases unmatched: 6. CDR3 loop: CASGPGQDYEQYF. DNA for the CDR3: TGCGCCAGCGGACCGGGACAGGACTACGAGCAGTACTTC.

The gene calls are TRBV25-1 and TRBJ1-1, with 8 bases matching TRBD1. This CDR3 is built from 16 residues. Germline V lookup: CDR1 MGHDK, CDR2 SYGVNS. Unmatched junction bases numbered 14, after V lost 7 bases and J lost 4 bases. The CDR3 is CASINAGGQGSTEAFF. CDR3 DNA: TGTGCCAGCATCAACGCAGGAGGACAGGGAAGCACTGAAGCTTTCTTT.

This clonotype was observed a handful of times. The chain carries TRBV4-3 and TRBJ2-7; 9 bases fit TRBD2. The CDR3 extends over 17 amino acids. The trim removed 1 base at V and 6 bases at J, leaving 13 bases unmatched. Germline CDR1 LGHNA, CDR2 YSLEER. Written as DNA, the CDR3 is TGCGCCAGCAGCCAAGTAGAGGGGGCTAGCGGGACGCTCGAGCAGTACTTC. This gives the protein CASSQVEGASGTLEQYF.

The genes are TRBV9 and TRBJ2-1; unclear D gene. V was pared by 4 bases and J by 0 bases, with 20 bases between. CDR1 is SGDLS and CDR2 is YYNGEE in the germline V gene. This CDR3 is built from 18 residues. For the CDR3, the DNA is TGTGCCAGCAGCCGTGGGCTAGAGGCCTTAGGCTCCTACAATGAGCAGTTCTTC. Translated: CASSRGLEALGSYNEQFF.

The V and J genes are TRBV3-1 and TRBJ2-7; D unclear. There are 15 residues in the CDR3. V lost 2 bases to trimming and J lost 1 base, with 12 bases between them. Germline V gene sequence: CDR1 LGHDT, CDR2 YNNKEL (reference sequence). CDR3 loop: CASSQHDLPSYEQYF. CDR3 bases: TGTGCCAGCAGCCAACACGACCTACCTTCCTACGAGCAGTACTTC.

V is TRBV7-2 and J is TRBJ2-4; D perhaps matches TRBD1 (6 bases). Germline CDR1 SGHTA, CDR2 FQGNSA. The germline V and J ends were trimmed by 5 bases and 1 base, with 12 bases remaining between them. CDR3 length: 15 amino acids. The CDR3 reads CASSLNRVAKNIQYF. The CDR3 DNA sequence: TGTGCCAGCAGCCTGAACAGGGTTGCCAAAAACATTCAGTACTTC.

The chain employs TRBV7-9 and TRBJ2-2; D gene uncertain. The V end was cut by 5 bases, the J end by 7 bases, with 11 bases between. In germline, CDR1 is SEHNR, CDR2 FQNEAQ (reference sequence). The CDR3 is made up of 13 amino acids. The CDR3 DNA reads TGTGCCAGCAGCCACAGCGTTGGCGGGGAGCTGTTTTTT. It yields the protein CASSHSVGGELFF.